The 17 T cell receptor beta chains below were found in one sample sequenced in a study of blood T cell repertoires in COVID-19. The table came from immunoSEQ multiplex PCR; TCRdb's copy has only in-frame clones and leaves some out. This table has approximately 280,000 clones, 80% to 90% appearing once. Material for sequencing was peripheral blood. These receptors originate from a woman aged 70-85 years with acute or convalescent COVID-19.

The chain uses TRBV2 and TRBJ2-7, with D unclear. Trimming stripped 7 bases from V and 2 bases from J, with 12 bases between. Germline CDR1 reads SNHLY; CDR2 reads FYNNEI. CDR3 length: 13 residues. The CDR3: CASMAQPAYEQYF. The CDR3 DNA reads as TGTGCCAGCATGGCCCAACCTGCCTACGAGCAGTACTTC. The whole variable domain, remainder taken from reference TRBV2 and TRBJ2-7, is EPEVTQTPSHQVTQMGQEVILRCVPISNHLYFYWYRQILGQKVEFLVSFYNNEISEKSEIFDDQFSVERPDGSNFTLKIRSTKLEDSAMYFCASMAQPAYEQYFGPGTRLTVT.

This clone was counted a single time. This chain links TRBV5-5 with TRBJ1-1; D is perhaps TRBD1 (5 bases). This CDR3 comprises 14 residues. CDR1 is SGHKS, CDR2 YYEKEE, per germline (reference sequence). Trimming pared 0 bases from V and 0 bases from J, leaving 6 bases between. The CDR3 spells CASSLEQVNTEAFF. CDR3 in DNA: TGTGCCAGCAGCTTGGAACAGGTGAACACTGAAGCTTTCTTT.

The rearrangement links TRBV28 to TRBJ2-1; 7 bases map to TRBD1. V was pared by 7 bases and J by 7 bases, with 10 bases of the junction left unmatched. Looked up from germline, CDR1 is MDHEN and CDR2 is SYDVKM. This CDR3 spans 14 amino acids. The CDR3 region is CASTLALTGNEQFF. CDR3 coding DNA: TGTGCCAGCACCCTAGCCCTGACAGGGAATGAGCAGTTCTTC.

The CDR3 DNA sequence: TGTGCCAGCTCACCACGACAGATGAACACTGAAGCTTTCTTT. Its protein is CASSPRQMNTEAFF. The chain combines TRBV18 with TRBJ1-1; possibly TRBD1 for D (5 bases). The CDR3 loop spans 14 amino acids. The V gene's germline CDR1 is KGHSH and CDR2 LQKENI. V gave up 1 base and J gave up 0 bases, with 6 bases separating them.

This clone was seen once. The chain uses TRBV5-5 and TRBJ1-1, with TRBD1 as a possible D gene (5 bases). V was clipped by 4 bases and J by 1 base, with 11 bases between them. This CDR3 is 14 amino acids long. Germline V gene lookup returns CDR1 SGHKS and CDR2 YYEKEE (reference sequence). The CDR3 DNA reads TGTGCCAGCAGCGTGACAGCGGGGAACACTGAAGCTTTCTTT. Amino acid sequence: CASSVTAGNTEAFF.

The J gene is TRBJ2-2, the V gene TRBV19; 9 bases agree with TRBD2. The germline CDR1 and CDR2 sequences are LNHDA and SQIVND (reference sequence). The ends lost 2 bases at V and 4 bases at J; junction bases unmatched: 5. This CDR3 has 16 amino acids. The CDR3 DNA reads TGTGCCAGTAGTATATTTGCTAGCGGGGCCACCGGGGAGCTGTTTTTT. This encodes CASSIFASGATGELFF.

The rearrangement uses TRBV5-4 and TRBJ2-7; 9 bases match TRBD2. This CDR3 is 17 amino acids long. V was clipped by 4 bases and J by 3 bases; unmatched bases: 14. Germline V gene sequence: CDR1 SGHNT, CDR2 YYREEE (reference sequence). This chain's CDR3 is CASSPSSLAGVGYEQYF. CDR3 in DNA: TGTGCCAGCAGCCCCTCCTCCTTAGCGGGGGTAGGCTACGAGCAGTACTTC.

The chain employs TRBV5-6 and TRBJ1-2; D might be TRBD1 (5 bases). This CDR3 contains 13 residues. V lost 0 bases, J lost 4 bases, and 7 bases lay in between. The germline V gene encodes CDR1 SGHDT and CDR2 YYEEEE. The CDR3 sequence: CASSLAGGYGYTF. The DNA of the CDR3 is TGTGCCAGCAGCTTGGCCGGGGGCTATGGCTACACCTTC.

This rearrangement joins TRBV21-1 to TRBJ2-1; the DNA was not used to check the table's D call, TRBD1. TRBV21-1 has pseudogene status. The CDR3 is 20 residues long. CDR3 DNA: TGTGCCAGCAGCAAAGGGACAGAACTTTATACGGGACGGACAAACAATGAGCAGTTCTTC. Protein: CASSKGTELYTGRTNNEQFF.

V gene TRBV6-5 combines with J gene TRBJ1-2, with 10 positions matching TRBD1. The CDR3 has 15 residues. The V gene end was trimmed by 8 bases and the J gene end by 3 bases; junction bases not matched to a gene: 9. CDR1 and CDR2 from the germline V gene are MNHEY and SVGAGI. The CDR3 sequence: CASRQGAGLDYGYTF. CDR3 nucleotide sequence: TGTGCCAGCCGACAGGGGGCCGGTTTGGACTATGGCTACACCTTC.

The chain has TRBV5-1 and TRBJ1-2; TRBD1 matches 8 bases. The J segment lost 4 bases and the V segment lost 4 bases, leaving 9 bases of the junction unmatched. The V gene's germline CDR1 is SGHRS and CDR2 YFSETQ. CDR3 length: 15 residues. CDR3 sequence (DNA): TGCGCCAGCAGCCCCGACAGGGGAGGAAGCTATGGCTACACCTTC. Translating gives CASSPDRGGSYGYTF.

The rearrangement joins TRBV5-6 to TRBJ1-3; a weak D match, TRBD1 (6 bases). The V and J ends lost 3 bases and 4 bases respectively, with 23 bases between them. The V gene's germline CDR1 is SGHDT and CDR2 YYEEEE. The CDR3 runs to 18 residues. The chain's CDR3 is CASSSLDRSVSSGNTIYF. The DNA for the CDR3 is TGTGCCAGCAGCTCACTTGACAGGTCCGTATCATCGGGAAACACCATATATTTT.

The rearrangement joins TRBV5-1 to TRBJ2-3, with 10 bases fitting TRBD1. V was clipped by 3 bases and J by 0 bases; unmatched bases: 7. The germline V gene encodes CDR1 SGHRS and CDR2 YFSETQ. This CDR3 has 17 amino acids. The CDR3 is CASSSSRQGASTDTQYF. The DNA for the CDR3 is TGCGCCAGCAGCTCCTCTCGACAGGGGGCGAGCACAGATACGCAGTATTTT. Supplemented by reference TRBV5-1 and TRBJ2-3, the full variable domain reads KAGVTQTPRYLIKTRGQQVTLSCSPISGHRSVSWYQQTPGQGLQFLFEYFSETQRNKGNFPGRFSGRQFSNSRSEMNVSTLELGDSALYLCASSSSRQGASTDTQYFGPGTRLTVL.

This rearrangement joins TRBV5-1 to TRBJ2-6; a weak D match, TRBD1 (5 bases). CDR3 length: 15 amino acids. Between the trimmed V and J ends, which lost 7 bases and 4 bases, there was a span of 15 bases. CDR1 is SGHRS, CDR2 YFSETQ, per germline. In nucleotides, the CDR3 is TGCGCCAGCGCCCCCGACAGATTGGGGGCCAACGTCCTGACTTTC. Amino acid sequence: CASAPDRLGANVLTF.

The chain uses TRBV5-1 and TRBJ2-6; 7 positions match TRBD1. The CDR3 covers 16 residues. Germline CDR1 and CDR2: SGHRS and YFSETQ. The V and J ends lost 4 bases and 3 bases, in that order; junction bases with no gene match: 7. CDR3 bases: TGCGCCAGCAGCCGGACAGGTCGTGATGGGGCCAACGTCCTGACTTTC. Translating it yields CASSRTGRDGANVLTF. The whole variable domain, filled in from reference TRBV5-1 and TRBJ2-6, reads KAGVTQTPRYLIKTRGQQVTLSCSPISGHRSVSWYQQTPGQGLQFLFEYFSETQRNKGNFPGRFSGRQFSNSRSEMNVSTLELGDSALYLCASSRTGRDGANVLTFGAGSRLTVL.

The rearrangement uses TRBV6-5 and TRBJ2-2; perhaps TRBD1 as D (5 bases). The CDR3 totals 15 residues. Trimming cost V 6 bases and J 0 bases, with 11 bases left between them. Per germline, CDR1 MNHEY and CDR2 SVGAGI. In DNA form, the CDR3 reads TGTGCCAGCAGGGTGGACAACGCGAACACCGGGGAGCTGTTTTTT. Translated: CASRVDNANTGELFF.

The rearrangement uses TRBV27 and TRBJ1-6; D call uncertain. The CDR3 is made up of 14 amino acids. Germline V CDR1 and CDR2: MNHEY, SMNVEV (reference sequence). Between the trimmed V and J ends, which lost 8 bases and 5 bases, there was a span of 13 bases. CDR3 region: CASHTSGNNSPLHF. CDR3 DNA sequence: TGTGCCAGCCACACCTCCGGGAATAATTCACCCCTCCACTTT.